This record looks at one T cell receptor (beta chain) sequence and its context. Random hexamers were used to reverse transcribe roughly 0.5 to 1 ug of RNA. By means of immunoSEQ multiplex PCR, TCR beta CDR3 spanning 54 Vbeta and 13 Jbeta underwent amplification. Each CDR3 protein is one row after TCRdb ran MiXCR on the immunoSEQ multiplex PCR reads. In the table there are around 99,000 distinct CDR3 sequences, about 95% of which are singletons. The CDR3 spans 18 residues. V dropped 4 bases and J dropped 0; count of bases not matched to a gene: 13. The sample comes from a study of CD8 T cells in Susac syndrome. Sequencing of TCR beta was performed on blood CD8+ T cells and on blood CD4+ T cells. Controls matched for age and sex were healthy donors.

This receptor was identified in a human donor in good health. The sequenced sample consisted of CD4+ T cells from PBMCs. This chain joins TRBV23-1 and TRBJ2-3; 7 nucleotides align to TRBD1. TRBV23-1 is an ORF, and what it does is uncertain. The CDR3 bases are TGCGCCAGCAGTCCATCCTCTCGTTGGGACAGCAGCACAGATACGCAGTATTTT. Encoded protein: CASSPSSRWDSSTDTQYF.